This T cell receptor beta chain is drawn from a study of blood T cell repertoires in COVID-19. Looking at the study overall: Samples representing acute and convalescent COVID-19 were sourced from the United States, Italy and Spain. Sample material is recorded as cDNA or gDNA derived from T cells, B-cell-depleted T cells, or PBMCs.

The CDR3 spans 16 residues. CDR1 is LNHNV, CDR2 YYDKDF, per germline (reference sequence). Trimming at V came to 0 bases and at J to 4 bases, leaving 5 bases not matched to a gene. Original analysis: Using reference gene primer amplification, nucleated cell counts were estimated. The table came from immunoSEQ multiplex PCR; TCRdb's copy has only in-frame clones and leaves some out. That table furnishes V, J and clone size, whereas the DNA furnished D and trimming. In the table there are about 60,000 clones, 70% to 80% of which are singletons. The receptor was isolated from a man aged 80 or over with acute or convalescent COVID-19. The rearrangement joins TRBV15 to TRBJ2-1; 8 nucleotides line up with TRBD2. What was sequenced was peripheral blood. The CDR3 DNA reads as TGTGCCACCAGCAGAGATCGGCCTAGCGGGTACAATGAGCAGTTCTTC. It is translated as CATSRDRPSGYNEQFF.